The 2 T cell receptor beta chains presented below share a single source sample, sequenced in a study of blood T cell repertoires in COVID-19. Sequencing used immunoSEQ multiplex PCR; TCRdb keeps in-frame clones, though not all of them. The sample holds about 61,000 clones, approximately 79% seen once. The sample consisted of peripheral blood. These receptors were taken from a woman aged 70-85 years with acute or convalescent COVID-19.

The chain uses TRBV7-2 and TRBJ2-2; D gene unclear. This CDR3 comprises 16 residues. Trimming took 7 bases from V and 5 from J, leaving 20 bases between them. Looked up from germline, CDR1 is SGHTA and CDR2 is FQGNSA. CDR3 coding DNA: TGTGCCAGCACCCTCCGACGGGTTTCCACGACCGGGGAGCTGTTTTTT. This gives the protein CASTLRRVSTTGELFF.

Here the CDR3 DNA reads TGTGCCAGCCATGACAGGGGCGCTGAGCAGTTCTTC. It yields the protein CASHDRGAEQFF. The rearrangement uses TRBV12-3 or TRBV12-4 and TRBJ2-1; 8 positions agree with TRBD1. CDR3 length: 12 amino acids. With 8 bases clipped from V and 9 bases from J, the junction kept 6 bases outside the gene matches.